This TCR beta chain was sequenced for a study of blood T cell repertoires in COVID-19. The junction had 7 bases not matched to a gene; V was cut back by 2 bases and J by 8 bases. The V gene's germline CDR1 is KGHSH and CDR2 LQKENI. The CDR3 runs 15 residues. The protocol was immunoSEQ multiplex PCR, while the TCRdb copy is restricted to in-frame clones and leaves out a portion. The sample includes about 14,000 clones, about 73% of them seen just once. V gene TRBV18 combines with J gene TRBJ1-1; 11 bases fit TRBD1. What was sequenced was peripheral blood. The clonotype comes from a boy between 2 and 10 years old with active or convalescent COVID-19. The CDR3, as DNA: TGTGCCAGCTCACCAATCTTGGGACAGGGGGGAGAAGCTTTCTTT. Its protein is CASSPILGQGGEAFF.